A selection of T cell receptor beta chains follows, all from one sample in a study of early T cells in non-severe SARS-CoV-2 infection. Each CDR3 protein is one row after TCRdb ran MiXCR on the 5' RACE reads. The sample holds 59,000 or so distinct CDR3 sequences; around 12% are singletons and the top ten take under 1.5%. The source material was whole blood, sampled at baseline. The receptors stem from an adult who was a healthcare worker with PCR-confirmed SARS-CoV-2 infection or an uninfected control (not recorded which). The CDR3 runs from the conserved cysteine through the conserved F or W. The D gene is left open where the match is weak. A clone size is listed for some rows: how often the clone was seen (once, few, many), or a class if it is expanded.

V,D,size,J,CDR3
TRBV11-2,TRBD1,-,TRBJ2-5,CASSPTGRDSQETQYF
TRBV6-2/TRBV6-3,TRBD2,few,TRBJ2-2,CASSSGTSGGPPGELFF
TRBV6-6,TRBD1,few,TRBJ1-2,CASSYYDRADRPELTF
TRBV6-5,-,many,TRBJ2-7,CASSDPGDGEQYF
TRBV5-1,-,-,TRBJ2-3,CASSLASRSTDTQYF
TRBV9,TRBD2,-,TRBJ2-7,CASSETSAPGPLEQYF
TRBV11-2,-,few,TRBJ2-2,CASLGELGGAAGELFF
TRBV24-1,-,-,TRBJ2-7,CATSDPDSYEQYF
TRBV7-8,TRBD1,-,TRBJ2-2,CASSHYRGRDMGELFF
TRBV6-1,TRBD1,-,TRBJ2-3,CASSPDRGTQYF
TRBV11-2,-,few,TRBJ2-2,CASSSIRSHTGELFF
TRBV7-2,-,many,TRBJ2-3,CASSLALGGLLADTQYF
TRBV12-3/TRBV12-4,-,few,TRBJ1-2,CASSSGSTLHGYTF
TRBV5-1,-,-,TRBJ2-3,CASSSGWGDTQYF
TRBV4-3,-,many,TRBJ1-4,CASSQDPTGETGKLFF
TRBV27,-,-,TRBJ2-3,CASSSGGDTQYF
TRBV5-5,-,many,TRBJ1-3,CASSPYLGAYSGNTIYF
TRBV20-1,TRBD2,medium-sized,TRBJ2-1,CSARGTSEGYNEQFF
TRBV4-3,TRBD1,few,TRBJ2-7,CASSQGLGQATYEQYF
TRBV21-1,-,-,TRBJ1-5,CASSSKKVPGQGAQPQHF
TRBV20-1,TRBD2,few,TRBJ2-3,CSASSTSGIDTQYF
TRBV2,-,few,TRBJ1-1,CASSELSPAETEAFF
TRBV10-3,TRBD1,few,TRBJ2-7,CAITVDRGYEQYF
TRBV7-9,-,many,TRBJ2-3,CASSEERADTQYF
TRBV18,-,few,TRBJ1-5,CASSLSGQPQHF
TRBV11-2,TRBD1,-,TRBJ2-5,CASTRGATGGLETQYF
TRBV5-1,-,-,TRBJ1-1,CASSLAQTNTEAFF
TRBV12-3/TRBV12-4,-,many,TRBJ1-1,CASSFGGNTEAFF
TRBV2,TRBD1,-,TRBJ1-4,CASSATGGGTNEKLFF
TRBV29-1,-,-,TRBJ2-1,CSVGDGSHEQFF
TRBV28,-,many,TRBJ2-7,CAILTENYEQYF
TRBV6-2/TRBV6-3,-,-,TRBJ2-5,CATRSPQETQYF
TRBV7-2,-,-,TRBJ2-6,CASSLHRTSGANVLTF
TRBV5-6,TRBD1,-,TRBJ1-1,CASSFGQGSAEAFF
TRBV7-2,-,few,TRBJ2-7,CASSPGGGQKPYF
TRBV27,TRBD1,few,TRBJ2-7,CASSLGQDYEQYF
TRBV25-1,-,-,TRBJ2-1,CASEVAEGYNEQFF
TRBV6-2/TRBV6-3,TRBD1,many,TRBJ2-7,CASSSGQSYEQYF